This TCR beta chain is from a study of blood T cell repertoires in COVID-19. The data were produced by immunoSEQ multiplex PCR, yet TCRdb's version contains in-frame clones alone and is incomplete. The data contain 30,000 to 40,000 clones, roughly 85% of them singletons. The CDR3 extends over 16 amino acids. V was shortened by 0 bases and J by 1 base, with 12 bases between the two germline ends. Germline assignment: CDR1 MNHNY and CDR2 SVGAGI (reference sequence). The V call is TRBV6-6, the J call TRBJ1-1, with D perhaps matching TRBD1 (5 bases). The TCR sequence derives from a woman over 75 with active or convalescent COVID-19. Source material: peripheral blood. The CDR3 is CASSYSGTLSNTEAFF. The CDR3 DNA reads as TGTGCCAGCAGTTACTCGGGGACTCTATCGAACACTGAAGCTTTCTTT.